The 18 T cell receptor beta chains presented below share a single source sample, sequenced in a study of blood T cell repertoires in COVID-19. TCRdb's table, derived via immunoSEQ multiplex PCR, lists solely in-frame clones and lacks some. The data show about 150,000 clones, with roughly 90% seen just once and approximately 3% held by the top ten. Sequenced material: peripheral blood. The receptors stem from a man aged 55 to 69 with acute or convalescent COVID-19.

The chain employs TRBV4-1 and TRBJ2-7, with D tentatively TRBD1 (5 bases). The CDR3 has 15 amino acids. V was trimmed by 1 base and J by 2 bases, leaving 12 bases between them. Germline CDR1 reads MGHRA; CDR2 reads YSYEKL. The CDR3 is CASSQATQGTYEQYF. The CDR3 coding sequence is TGCGCCAGCAGCCAAGCTACCCAGGGAACCTACGAGCAGTACTTC.

The rearrangement joins TRBV27 to TRBJ1-4; D remains unclear. Germline assignment: CDR1 MNHEY and CDR2 SMNVEV (reference sequence). Trimming took 6 bases from V and 10 from J, leaving 21 bases between them. The CDR3 consists of 15 residues. CDR3 sequence: CASRTNAGGLGKLFF. CDR3 DNA: TGTGCCAGCAGAACAAATGCGGGCGGGTTGGGAAAACTGTTTTTT.

The V call is TRBV18, the J call TRBJ2-7; maybe TRBD2 (7 bases). CDR1 is KGHSH, CDR2 LQKENI, per germline. The V end was cut by 6 bases, the J end by 7 bases, with 16 bases between. There are 13 residues in the CDR3. CDR3 loop: CASSLRGAWEQYF. DNA of the CDR3: TGTGCCAGCTCCCTCCGGGGGGCATGGGAGCAGTACTTC. Together with reference TRBV18 and TRBJ2-7, the CDR3 gives the full variable domain: NAGVMQNPRHLVRRRGQEARLRCSPMKGHSHVYWYRQLPEEGLKFMVYLQKENIIDESGMPKERFSAEFPKEGPSILRIQQVVRGDSAAYFCASSLRGAWEQYFGPGTRLTVT.

The rearrangement joins TRBV6-5 to TRBJ2-1, with a tentative D call TRBD2 (6 bases). Germline loops: CDR1 MNHEY, CDR2 SVGAGI. CDR3 length equals 15 residues. V was trimmed by 2 bases and J by 4 bases, leaving 12 bases between them. CDR3 sequence (DNA): TGTGCCAGCAGTTACGGCGGGGCCGGTTACAATGAGCAGTTCTTC. Residues: CASSYGGAGYNEQFF.

CDR3 residues: CASRSTYRGNGNTIYF. Here the CDR3 DNA reads TGTGCCAGCAGAAGCACCTACAGGGGTAATGGAAACACCATATATTTT. V usage is TRBV21-1 and J usage is TRBJ1-3; no check of the table's D call, TRBD1, against the DNA was made. TRBV21-1 is listed as a pseudogene. This CDR3 region has 16 residues.

The V gene is TRBV6-2 or TRBV6-3, the J gene TRBJ1-4, with a weak D call TRBD1 (5 bases). V was pared by 6 bases and J by 8 bases, with 19 bases between. CDR1 and CDR2 (germline): MNHEY, SVGEGT. The CDR3 contains 15 residues. In nucleotides, the CDR3 is TGTGCCAGCAGCCGACCGGGACTTCTAGAAGAAAAACTGTTTTTT. Translated: CASSRPGLLEEKLFF.

This chain links TRBV27 with TRBJ1-5; D unclear. Per the germline V gene, CDR1 is MNHEY and CDR2 is SMNVEV (reference sequence). Between the trimmed V and J ends, which lost 5 bases and 1 base, there was a span of 6 bases. CDR3 length: 13 residues. Here the CDR3 DNA reads TGTGCCAGCAGTGCTAGGAGCAATCAGCCCCAGCATTTT. It encodes CASSARSNQPQHF.

The V and J genes are TRBV2 and TRBJ1-2, with D perhaps TRBD1 (5 bases). Germline V gene sequence: CDR1 SNHLY, CDR2 FYNNEI. V was cut by 2 bases and J by 5 bases, with 9 bases left in between. This CDR3 spans 13 amino acids. CDR3 protein: CASSEWGEYGYTF. The DNA for the CDR3 is TGTGCCAGCAGTGAATGGGGGGAGTATGGCTACACCTTC.

As DNA, the CDR3 is TGTGCCAGCTCAAAGCGTGACTCTGGAAACACCATATATTTT. Protein: CASSKRDSGNTIYF. The gene calls are TRBV18 and TRBJ1-3; D not resolved. Germline CDR1 KGHSH, CDR2 LQKENI. The ends were cut back, 5 bases at V and 0 bases at J, with 8 bases in the middle. This CDR3 spans 14 amino acids.

This chain uses TRBV7-2 with TRBJ1-1; a weak D match, TRBD1 (6 bases). Trimming pared 0 bases from V and 8 bases from J, leaving 7 bases between. The CDR3 contains 12 residues. The germline CDR1 and CDR2 sequences are SGHTA and FQGNSA. CDR3: CASSLAGTEAFF. The CDR3 coding sequence is TGTGCCAGCAGCTTAGCCGGGACAGAAGCTTTCTTT.

Comments on this clone: Different DNA sequences within this sample yield the same CDR3. The V call is TRBV27, the J call TRBJ1-1, with D possibly being TRBD1 (5 bases). From germline, CDR1 is MNHEY and CDR2 SMNVEV (reference sequence). The CDR3 is 13 amino acids. V was trimmed by 2 bases and J by 1 base, leaving 5 bases between them. The DNA of the CDR3 is TGTGCCAGCAGTTTAGGACAGAACACTGAAGCTTTCTTT. It translates to CASSLGQNTEAFF.

This rearrangement joins TRBV7-8 to TRBJ2-1; TRBD2 matches 7 bases. V was clipped by 5 bases and J by 5 bases; unmatched bases: 9. The CDR3 runs to 15 residues. Per the germline V gene, CDR1 is SGHVS and CDR2 is FQNEAQ. CDR3 in amino acids: CASSPVAGPDNEQFF. The DNA of the CDR3 is TGTGCCAGCAGCCCTGTAGCGGGCCCCGACAATGAGCAGTTCTTC.

This chain links TRBV7-3 with TRBJ2-2; 9 nucleotides match TRBD1. V lost 4 bases to trimming and J lost 4 bases; unmatched junction nucleotides: 4. This CDR3 has 15 amino acids. Germline assignment: CDR1 SGHTA and CDR2 FQGTGA. CDR3 in amino acids: CASSSGTGFTGELFF. In DNA, the CDR3 is TGTGCCAGCAGCTCGGGGACAGGGTTCACCGGGGAGCTGTTTTTT.

V and J are TRBV6-5 and TRBJ1-6, with 10 bases lining up with TRBD1. V lost 5 bases and J lost 6; bases outside the gene matches: 4. From germline, CDR1 is MNHEY and CDR2 SVGAGI. This CDR3 region has 15 residues. For the CDR3, the DNA is TGTGCCAGCAGTCCATGGACAGGGGGTAATTCACCCCTCCACTTT. Protein product: CASSPWTGGNSPLHF.

The chain carries TRBV5-1 and TRBJ2-1, with 8 positions matching TRBD2. Germline V CDR1 and CDR2: SGHRS, YFSETQ. Germline trimming cut 0 bases from V and 4 bases from J; bases unmatched to any gene: 6. This CDR3 is built from 16 residues. CDR3 in amino acids: CASSLEEAGEYNEQFF. For the CDR3, the DNA is TGCGCCAGCAGCTTGGAGGAAGCGGGGGAGTACAATGAGCAGTTCTTC.

The V call is TRBV4-2, the J call TRBJ1-1, with 7 bases fitting TRBD1. V was clipped by 3 bases and J by 6 bases; unmatched bases: 7. The CDR3 sequence is 14 residues long. Germline V gives CDR1 LGHNA, CDR2 YNFKEQ. Written as DNA, the CDR3 is TGTGCCAGCAGCCACGAGGGGGCGACCGCTGAAGCTTTCTTT. The encoded protein is CASSHEGATAEAFF.

The rearrangement links TRBV29-1 to TRBJ2-3; D is possibly TRBD1 (7 bases). The CDR3 length is 15 residues. Germline lookup yields CDR1 SQVTM and CDR2 ANQGSEA. Deletions cut 4 bases from V and 4 bases from J, with 18 bases between. The CDR3 region has the DNA TGCAGCGTTGTGCCAGGTGGAGGGGGCCCAGATACGCAGTATTTT. This encodes CSVVPGGGGPDTQYF.

The rearrangement uses TRBV7-9 and TRBJ2-5; D uncertain. This CDR3 is 13 amino acids long. Trimming left V 3 bases short and J 7 bases short, with 12 bases between. Germline V gene data show CDR1 as SEHNR and CDR2 as FQNEAQ (reference sequence). Written as DNA, the CDR3 is TGTGCCAGCAGCTTGGTAGATTCTCGGACCCAGTACTTC. Translation: CASSLVDSRTQYF.